A selection of T cell receptor beta chains follows, all from one sample in a study of shared clonotypes between healthy human individuals. Measured with immunoSEQ multiplex PCR; TCRdb has only the in-frame clones, and not every one. The data contain a few million clones, about 94% of them singletons. Sequencing used naive CD4+ T cells sorted from blood. Receptors were obtained from a man aged 18 to 30 in good health. CDR3s include the opening cysteine and the closing phenylalanine or tryptophan. Each record gives: D gene, clone size, J gene, V gene, CDR3 DNA, CDR3 protein. A D gene is named only where the DNA matches it firmly. Some rows mark clone size as missing; the rest say once, few, many or name a class of expanded clone.

>NA|NA|TRBJ1-6|TRBV5-4
TGTGCCAGCAGCGGAGGAGAGGGACGTTCACCCCTCCACTTT
CASSGGEGRSPLHF
>TRBD2|NA|TRBJ2-1|TRBV10-3
TGTGCCATCAGTGACCGGTTGGGACTAGCGGGGGGTTCCTCCTACAATGAGCAGTTCTTC
CAISDRLGLAGGSSYNEQFF
>TRBD1|NA|TRBJ1-6|TRBV7-9
TGTGCCAGCAGCCCGCGGACAGGGGTTGGGTCACCCCTCCACTTT
CASSPRTGVGSPLHF
>TRBD1|NA|TRBJ2-3|TRBV9
TGTGCCAGCAGTAGGGGGGCAGGGGGCCTTCTTGGCACAGATACGCAGTATTTT
CASSRGAGGLLGTDTQYF
>NA|once|TRBJ2-1|TRBV6-6
TGTGCCAGCAGTTCCCGGGAGCAGTTCTTC
CASSSREQFF
>NA|NA|TRBJ2-1|TRBV6-5
TGTGCCAGCAGTTCCGGACCGTTCTCCTACAATGAGCAGTTCTTC
CASSSGPFSYNEQFF
>NA|NA|TRBJ1-1|TRBV5-1
TGCGCCAGCAGCCTGTTGGGGTCTTTTGAGAACACTGAAGCTTTCTTT
CASSLLGSFENTEAFF
>NA|NA|TRBJ2-7|TRBV20-1
TGCAGTGGAGAGGTCTCCTACGAGCAGTACTTC
CSGEVSYEQYF
>TRBD2|NA|TRBJ2-5|TRBV7-6
TGTGCCAGCAGCTTATGGACTAGCGGGAAGGGCGGCGAGACCCAGTACTTC
CASSLWTSGKGGETQYF
>NA|NA|TRBJ2-5|TRBV6-1
TGTGCCAGCAGTGTGGGAGGCGTCGGCCAAGAGACCCAGTACTTC
CASSVGGVGQETQYF
>NA|NA|TRBJ2-2|TRBV10-3
TGTGCCATGAATTCGCAGGGTGAGACCGGGGAGCTGTTTTTT
CAMNSQGETGELFF
>TRBD2|NA|TRBJ2-1|TRBV6-5
TGTGCCAGCAAACGGGGCGGGAGCTACAATGAGCAGTTCTTC
CASKRGGSYNEQFF
>NA|NA|TRBJ1-4|TRBV4-1
TGCGCCAGCAGCCAAGATGTCAGCTTTAATGAAAAACTGTTTTTT
CASSQDVSFNEKLFF
>NA|NA|TRBJ1-2|TRBV7-9
TGTGCCAGCGGGATCTATGGCTACACCTTC
CASGIYGYTF
>NA|NA|TRBJ2-5|TRBV10-2
TGCGCCAGCAGTGTTGTGGGGGACGGGGGGACCCAGTACTTC
CASSVVGDGGTQYF
>TRBD1|NA|TRBJ1-2|TRBV5-4
TGTGCCAGCAGCTTCCGGGACAGGGGCTATGGCTACACCTTC
CASSFRDRGYGYTF
>TRBD1|NA|TRBJ2-1|TRBV11-2
TGTGCCAGCAGCTTAAGACAGGGGGCGCGGAATGAGCAGTTCTTC
CASSLRQGARNEQFF
>TRBD2|NA|TRBJ2-1|TRBV6-6
TGTGCCAGCAGTTACTCGGGCGGGAGGGACAATGAGCAGTTCTTC
CASSYSGGRDNEQFF
>NA|NA|TRBJ2-7|TRBV6-6
TGTGCCAGCAGCGATGGAGGATACGAGCAGTACTTC
CASSDGGYEQYF
>NA|NA|TRBJ2-6|TRBV6-1
TGTGCCAGCAGCGCAATAAACTCTGGGGCCAACGTCCTGACTTTC
CASSAINSGANVLTF
>TRBD2|NA|TRBJ2-7|TRBV18
TGTGCCAGCTCGTCGGGACTAGCGAACGAGCAGTACTTC
CASSSGLANEQYF
>TRBD2|once|TRBJ2-4|TRBV5-1
TGCGCCAGCAGCTTGGCGTCTAGCGGAAACGTAGTGGGAAACATTCAGTACTTC
CASSLASSGNVVGNIQYF
>NA|NA|TRBJ1-1|TRBV6-1
TGTGCCAGCAGTTTTGACCTAACTACAAAGGGGGCTTTCTTT
CASSFDLTTKGAFF
>NA|NA|TRBJ2-1|TRBV19
TGTGCCAGTAGTATCGATCCTTACAATGAGCAGTTCTTC
CASSIDPYNEQFF
>NA|NA|TRBJ2-2|TRBV4-3
TGCGCCAGCAGCCAAGAACTAGGTTTCGGGGAGCTGTTTTTT
CASSQELGFGELFF
>TRBD2|NA|TRBJ2-3|TRBV19
TGTGCCAGTAATGACGGGAGGGCCTCGGATACGCAGTATTTT
CASNDGRASDTQYF
>NA|NA|TRBJ1-6|TRBV6-5
TGTGCCAGCAGTCCATTGGAACGTCAGATTTCACCCCTCCACTTT
CASSPLERQISPLHF
>TRBD2|NA|TRBJ2-7|TRBV30
TGTGCCTGGAGTGTAGGACTAGCGGGAGGCGAGCAGTACTTC
CAWSVGLAGGEQYF
>NA|NA|TRBJ2-7|TRBV6-1
TGTGCCAGCAGTGAAATCCTCGAGCAGTACTTC
CASSEILEQYF
>TRBD1|NA|TRBJ1-2|TRBV19
TGTGCCAGTAGTATCTGGGACAGGGTTCACTATGGCTACACCTTC
CASSIWDRVHYGYTF
>TRBD2|NA|TRBJ2-2|TRBV9
TGTGCCAGCAGCCTCCGGGAGGCCGGGGAGCTGTTTTTT
CASSLREAGELFF
>NA|NA|TRBJ1-3|TRBV6-7
TGTGCCAGCAGTAGGGACACTGGAAACACCATATATTTT
CASSRDTGNTIYF
>NA|NA|TRBJ1-1|TRBV7-9
TGTGCCAGCAGCTTATCCATTTTGGGGGCTAGAAGGGCTGAAGCTTTCTTT
CASSLSILGARRAEAFF
>NA|NA|TRBJ1-2|TRBV20-1
TGCAGTGCAGGGCAGAATGGCTACACCTTC
CSAGQNGYTF
>NA|NA|TRBJ2-7|TRBV2
TGTGCCAGCAGGCCCTACGCGACTCTCTCCTCGGGCGAGCAGTACTTC
CASRPYATLSSGEQYF
>TRBD1|once|TRBJ2-1|TRBV18
TGTGCCAGCCGGGGACAGGAGCCCTACAATGAGCAGTTCTTC
CASRGQEPYNEQFF
>TRBD1|NA|TRBJ2-7|TRBV20-1
TGCAGTGCGGTACAGGGGAACGAGCAGTACTTC
CSAVQGNEQYF
>NA|NA|TRBJ1-1|TRBV19
TGTGCCAGTAGTATAGCCCGGGACACTGAAGCTTTCTTT
CASSIARDTEAFF
>TRBD1|NA|TRBJ1-1|TRBV6-5
TGTGCCAGCAGTGAGACAGGGGACCCAGCTTTCTTT
CASSETGDPAFF
>TRBD1|NA|TRBJ2-2|TRBV7-9
TGTGCCAGCAGCCGACAGGGGGGGAACACCGGGGAGCTGTTTTTT
CASSRQGGNTGELFF
>NA|NA|TRBJ1-1|TRBV4-3
TGCGCCAGCAGCCAAGAGGGCGGGACTGAAGCTTTCTTT
CASSQEGGTEAFF
>NA|NA|TRBJ1-1|TRBV7-3
TGTGCCAGCAGCCCAGGGTTCGGGAGCACTGAAGCTTTCTTT
CASSPGFGSTEAFF
>NA|NA|TRBJ1-2|TRBV15
TGTGCCACCAGCAGAGAACATGGCTACACCTTC
CATSREHGYTF
>NA|NA|TRBJ2-7|TRBV5-1
TGCGCCAGCAGCGTGGAGCAGCTTGCTTACGAGCAGTACTTC
CASSVEQLAYEQYF
>NA|NA|TRBJ2-7|TRBV7-2
TGTGCCAGCAGCACAAGGGGGTACGAGCAGTACTTC
CASSTRGYEQYF
>NA|NA|TRBJ2-3|TRBV4-1
TGCGCCAGCAGCCAAGAGGCCGATACGCAGTATTTT
CASSQEADTQYF
>NA|NA|TRBJ1-4|TRBV7-2
TGTGCCAGCAGCCCGGGGGTAGTCGAAAAACTGTTTTTT
CASSPGVVEKLFF
>TRBD1|NA|TRBJ2-5|TRBV19
TGTGCCAGCGCCCCGGGACAGCAAGAGACCCAGTACTTC
CASAPGQQETQYF
>TRBD1|NA|TRBJ2-3|TRBV13
TGTGCCAGCAGCTTAGGGGGACAGGGAGGGGAAGATACGCAGTATTTT
CASSLGGQGGEDTQYF
>NA|NA|TRBJ2-3|TRBV6-1
TGTGCCAGCAGGCAGAGAGATACGCAGTATTTT
CASRQRDTQYF
>NA|NA|TRBJ2-7|TRBV2
TGTGCCAGCAGTGATTCGGGGGGCCTTGGGTACGAGCAGTACTTC
CASSDSGGLGYEQYF
>TRBD2|NA|TRBJ2-3|TRBV5-4
TGTGCCAGCAGCTTGTCCGGACTAGCCGCGTCTAGCACAGATACGCAGTATTTT
CASSLSGLAASSTDTQYF
>NA|once|TRBJ2-7|TRBV5-1
TGCGCCAGCAGCTTGGTAGTCTATCCGGGACCCCACGAGCAGTACTTC
CASSLVVYPGPHEQYF
>NA|NA|TRBJ1-6|TRBV6-5
TGTGCCAGCAGCCCGCTACTGGGGTTTTCACCCCTCCACTTT
CASSPLLGFSPLHF
>NA|NA|TRBJ2-1|TRBV5-5
TGTGCCAGCAGCTTACAGGCATACAATGAGCAGTTCTTC
CASSLQAYNEQFF
>NA|NA|TRBJ1-2|TRBV19
TGTGCCAGTAGAGACAGCCCTGTTAACTATGGCTACACCTTC
CASRDSPVNYGYTF
>TRBD2|once|TRBJ2-7|TRBV28
TGTGCCAGCAGTTTCGGACGACTAGCGGGGGTGAACGAGCAGTACTTC
CASSFGRLAGVNEQYF
>TRBD1|NA|TRBJ2-7|TRBV18
TGTGCCAGCTCACCAGACCGGGACAGGAATATCTACGAGCAGTACTTC
CASSPDRDRNIYEQYF
>NA|NA|TRBJ2-7|TRBV29-1
TGCAGCGCCGAAGGGACACCGGGCGAGCAGTACTTC
CSAEGTPGEQYF